This T cell receptor beta chain was identified in a study of OX40 agonist ivuxolimab in advanced cancers. Clones were sequenced by immunoSEQ multiplex PCR, and TCRdb holds only the in-frame ones, with some missing. The table has around 1,200 clones, under 85% seen once. CDR3 length equals 18 residues. The V end lost 1 base, the J end lost 1 base, and 14 bases lay between the germline ends. CDR1 and CDR2 from the germline V gene are LGHNT and FRNRAP. The source is an adult with an advanced solid tumor such as melanoma, head and neck, liver or kidney cancer. The rearrangement joins TRBV12-5 to TRBJ1-6, with D unresolved. Collection of the sample occurred in a trial of the OX40 agonist ivuxolimab. The CDR3 DNA follows: TGTGCTAGTGGTTTGGCGGACCCTCCGGGGTCCTATAATTCACCCCTCCACTTT. Protein: CASGLADPPGSYNSPLHF.